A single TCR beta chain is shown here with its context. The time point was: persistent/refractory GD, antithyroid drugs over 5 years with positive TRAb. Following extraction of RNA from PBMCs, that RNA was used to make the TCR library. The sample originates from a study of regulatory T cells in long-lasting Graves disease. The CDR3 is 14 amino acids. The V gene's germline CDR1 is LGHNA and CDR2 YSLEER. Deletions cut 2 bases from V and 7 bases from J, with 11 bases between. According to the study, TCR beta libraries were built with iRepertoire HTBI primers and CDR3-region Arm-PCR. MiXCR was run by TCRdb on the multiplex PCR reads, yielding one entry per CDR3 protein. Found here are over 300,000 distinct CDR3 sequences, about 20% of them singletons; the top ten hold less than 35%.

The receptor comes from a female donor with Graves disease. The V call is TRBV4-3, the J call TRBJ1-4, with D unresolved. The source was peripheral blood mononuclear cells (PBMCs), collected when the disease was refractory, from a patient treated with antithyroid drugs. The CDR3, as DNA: TGCGCCAGCAGCCAACCGGATCGGGGTGAAAAACTGTTTTTT. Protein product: CASSQPDRGEKLFF.